Each of the 2 T cell receptor beta chains below was sequenced from the same sample in a study of cytomegalovirus exposure and HLA in healthy donors (TCRdb year 2017). Libraries were prepared through the immunoSEQ multiplex PCR assay. For the multiplex PCR, a mixture combining 60 forward primers for TCR Vbeta segments and 13 reverse primers for TCR Jbeta segments was used. Imported from immuneACCESS, the table was reduced by TCRdb to in-frame sequences with V and J called. These copies leave out some clones; in studies compared against another copy, an unresolved V gene accounts for under half, and the cause of the remainder is not known. Here the sample has about 84,000 clones; 70% to 90% occur a single time. Jointly, the top ten make up roughly 2.2% of the sample. Sequenced input: PBMCs. These receptors came from a young man in good health and CMV-seronegative.

In its sample, this clone was seen once. The chain has TRBV14 and TRBJ2-5, with 7 positions matching TRBD2. The V and J ends lost 0 bases and 11 bases, in that order; junction bases with no gene match: 6. This CDR3 contains 13 residues. Germline lookup yields CDR1 SGHDN and CDR2 FVKESK. The CDR3 reads CASSQDSRREQYF. The CDR3 coding sequence is TGTGCCAGCAGCCAAGATAGTAGGCGGGAGCAGTACTTC.

The rearrangement uses TRBV27 and TRBJ2-1; 8 bases line up with TRBD2. J gave up 0 bases and V 1 base, and 5 bases lay outside the gene matches. The CDR3 covers 17 residues. Germline V CDR1 and CDR2: MNHEY, SMNVEV (reference sequence). CDR3 loop: CASSLYTSGISYNEQFF. CDR3 sequence (DNA): TGTGCCAGCAGTTTATATACTAGCGGAATCTCCTACAATGAGCAGTTCTTC.